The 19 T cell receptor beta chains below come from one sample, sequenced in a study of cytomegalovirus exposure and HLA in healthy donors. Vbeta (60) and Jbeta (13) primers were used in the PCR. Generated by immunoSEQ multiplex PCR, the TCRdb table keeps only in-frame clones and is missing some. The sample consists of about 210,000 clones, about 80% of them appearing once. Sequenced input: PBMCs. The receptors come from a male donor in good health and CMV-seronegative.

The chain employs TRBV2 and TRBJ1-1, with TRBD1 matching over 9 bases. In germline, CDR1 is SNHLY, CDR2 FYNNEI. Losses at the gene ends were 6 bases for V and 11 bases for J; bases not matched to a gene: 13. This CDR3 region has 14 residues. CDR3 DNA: TGTGCCAGCAGACAGAACAGGGGGCCGGGTTTTGCTTTCTTT. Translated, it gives CASRQNRGPGFAFF.

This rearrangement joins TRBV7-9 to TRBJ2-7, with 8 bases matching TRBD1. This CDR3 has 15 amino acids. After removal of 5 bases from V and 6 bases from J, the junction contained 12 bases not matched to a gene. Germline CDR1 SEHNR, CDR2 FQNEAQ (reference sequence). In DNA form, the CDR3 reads TGTGCCAGCAGCCCCCGGGACAGGCCTATAGTCGAGCAGTACTTC. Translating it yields CASSPRDRPIVEQYF.

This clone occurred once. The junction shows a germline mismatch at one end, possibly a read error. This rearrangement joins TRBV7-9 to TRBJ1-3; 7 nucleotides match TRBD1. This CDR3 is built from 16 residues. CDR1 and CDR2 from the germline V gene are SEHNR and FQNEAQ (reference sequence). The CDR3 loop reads CSSSTPGTASGNTIYF. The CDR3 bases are TGTTCCAGCAGCACGCCCGGGACAGCATCTGGAAACACCATATATTTT.

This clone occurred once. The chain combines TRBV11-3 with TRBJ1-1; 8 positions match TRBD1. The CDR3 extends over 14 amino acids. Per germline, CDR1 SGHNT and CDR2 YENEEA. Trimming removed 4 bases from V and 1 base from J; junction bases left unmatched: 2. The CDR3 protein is CASSSGQGNTEAFF. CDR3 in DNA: TGTGCCAGCAGCTCAGGACAGGGGAACACTGAAGCTTTCTTT.

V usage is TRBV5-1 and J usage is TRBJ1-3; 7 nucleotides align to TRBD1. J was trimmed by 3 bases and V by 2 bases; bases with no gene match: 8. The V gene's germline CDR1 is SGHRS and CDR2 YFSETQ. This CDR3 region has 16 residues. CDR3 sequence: CASSLGQVLGGNTIYF. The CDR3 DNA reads TGCGCCAGCAGCTTAGGACAGGTGCTAGGTGGAAACACCATATATTTT.

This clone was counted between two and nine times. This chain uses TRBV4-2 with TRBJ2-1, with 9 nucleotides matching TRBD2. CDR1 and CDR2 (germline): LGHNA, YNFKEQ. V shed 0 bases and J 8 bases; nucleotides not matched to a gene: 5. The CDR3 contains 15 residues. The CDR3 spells CASSQEVAGVHEQFF. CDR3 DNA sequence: TGTGCCAGCAGCCAAGAGGTAGCGGGAGTGCATGAGCAGTTCTTC.

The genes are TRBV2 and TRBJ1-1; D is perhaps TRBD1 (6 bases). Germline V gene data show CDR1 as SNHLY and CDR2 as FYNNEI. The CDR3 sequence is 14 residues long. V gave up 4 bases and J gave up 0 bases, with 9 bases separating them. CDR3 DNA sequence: TGTGCCAGCAGTGGACAGGTCATGAACACTGAAGCTTTCTTT. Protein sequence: CASSGQVMNTEAFF.

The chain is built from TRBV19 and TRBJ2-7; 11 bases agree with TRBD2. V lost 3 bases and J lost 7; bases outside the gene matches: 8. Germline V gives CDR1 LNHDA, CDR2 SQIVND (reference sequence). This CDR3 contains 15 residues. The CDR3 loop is CASSMRTSGRIEQYF. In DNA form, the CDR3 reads TGTGCCAGTAGTATGAGGACTAGCGGGCGGATTGAGCAGTACTTC.

CDR3 amino acids: CASSLTSGMFYEQYF. DNA for the CDR3: TGTGCCAGCAGCTTGACTAGCGGGATGTTCTACGAGCAGTACTTC. The chain is built from TRBV5-4 and TRBJ2-7; 10 bases map to TRBD2. Germline-derived CDR1 and CDR2 are SGHNT and YYREEE (reference sequence). With 1 base clipped from V and 3 bases from J, the junction kept 4 bases outside the gene matches. CDR3 length: 15 amino acids.

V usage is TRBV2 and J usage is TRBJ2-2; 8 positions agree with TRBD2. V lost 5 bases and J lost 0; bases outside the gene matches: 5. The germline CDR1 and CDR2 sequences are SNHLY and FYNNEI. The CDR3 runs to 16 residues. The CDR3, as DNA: TGTGCCAGCAGTTCCCGGGGGGGCGCGAACACCGGGGAGCTGTTTTTT. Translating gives CASSSRGGANTGELFF. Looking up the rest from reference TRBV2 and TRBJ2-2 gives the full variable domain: EPEVTQTPSHQVTQMGQEVILRCVPISNHLYFYWYRQILGQKVEFLVSFYNNEISEKSEIFDDQFSVERPDGSNFTLKIRSTKLEDSAMYFCASSSRGGANTGELFFGEGSRLTVL.

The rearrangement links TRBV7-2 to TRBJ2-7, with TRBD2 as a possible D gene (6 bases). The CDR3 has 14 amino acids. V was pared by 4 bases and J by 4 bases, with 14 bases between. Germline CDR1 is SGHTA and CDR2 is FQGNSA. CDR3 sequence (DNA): TGTGCCAGCAGCTCCGGGGGACTCTTGTACGAGCAGTACTTC. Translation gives CASSSGGLLYEQYF. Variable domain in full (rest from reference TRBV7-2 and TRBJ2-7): GAGVSQSPSNKVTEKGKDVELRCDPISGHTALYWYRQSLGQGLEFLIYFQGNSAPDKSGLPSDRFSAERTGGSVSTLTIQRTQQEDSAVYLCASSSGGLLYEQYFGPGTRLTVT.

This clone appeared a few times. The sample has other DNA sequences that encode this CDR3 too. The CDR3 DNA reads TGTGCCAGCAGCGTAGCGGGGCAAGAGACCCAGTACTTC. Residues: CASSVAGQETQYF. This rearrangement joins TRBV9 to TRBJ2-5; D is possibly TRBD2 (5 bases). CDR3 length equals 13 residues. CDR1 and CDR2 from the germline V gene are SGDLS and YYNGEE. V lost 0 bases, J lost 2 bases, and 5 bases lay in between.

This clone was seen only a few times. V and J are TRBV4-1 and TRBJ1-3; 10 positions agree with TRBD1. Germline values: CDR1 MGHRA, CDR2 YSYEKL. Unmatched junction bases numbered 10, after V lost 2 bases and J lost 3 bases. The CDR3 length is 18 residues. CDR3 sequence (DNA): TGCGCCAGCAGCCAATGGGACAGGGGAATTCAGGGTGGAAACACCATATATTTT. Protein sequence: CASSQWDRGIQGGNTIYF.

The CDR3 loop is CASSRGGEQYF. CDR3 nucleotides: TGTGCCAGCAGTCGAGGAGGCGAGCAGTACTTC. The J gene is TRBJ2-7, the V gene TRBV6-6; D is possibly TRBD2 (5 bases). Germline CDR1 is MNHNY and CDR2 is SVGAGI (reference sequence). The CDR3 covers 11 residues. The germline V and J ends were trimmed by 5 bases and 6 bases, with 8 bases remaining between them.

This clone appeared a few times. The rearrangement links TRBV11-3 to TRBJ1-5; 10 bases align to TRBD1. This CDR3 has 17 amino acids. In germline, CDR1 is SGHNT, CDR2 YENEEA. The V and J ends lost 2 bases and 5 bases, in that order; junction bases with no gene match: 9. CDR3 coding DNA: TGTGCCAGCAGCTTACCTTGGGACAGGGGTTGGGATCAGCCCCAGCATTTT. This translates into CASSLPWDRGWDQPQHF. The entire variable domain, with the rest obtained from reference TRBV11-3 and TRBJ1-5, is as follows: EAGVVQSPRYKIIEKKQPVAFWCNPISGHNTLYWYLQNLGQGPELLIRYENEEAVDDSQLPKDRFSAERLKGVDSTLKIQPAELGDSAVYLCASSLPWDRGWDQPQHFGDGTRLSIL.

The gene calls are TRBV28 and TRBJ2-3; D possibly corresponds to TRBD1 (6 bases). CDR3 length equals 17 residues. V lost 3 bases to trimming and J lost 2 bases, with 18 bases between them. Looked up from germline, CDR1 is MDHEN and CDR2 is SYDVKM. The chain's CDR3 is CASSFPSRGRFTDTQYF. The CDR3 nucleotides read TGTGCCAGCAGTTTCCCCAGCAGGGGACGTTTCACAGATACGCAGTATTTT.

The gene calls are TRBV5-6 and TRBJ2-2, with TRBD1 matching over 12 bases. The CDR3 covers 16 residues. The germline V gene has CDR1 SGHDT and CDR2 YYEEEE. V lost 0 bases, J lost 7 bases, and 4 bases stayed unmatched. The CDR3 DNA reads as TGTGCCAGCAGCTTGGCCGGGACAGGGGGCTTCGGGGAGCTGTTTTTT. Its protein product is CASSLAGTGGFGELFF.

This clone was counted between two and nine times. For the CDR3, the DNA is TGTGCCTGGACCCGGGGGGGAGCTGGGGCCAAAAACATTCAGTACTTC. Translated: CAWTRGGAGAKNIQYF. The chain carries TRBV30 and TRBJ2-4; 8 nucleotides agree with TRBD2. CDR3 length equals 16 residues. The germline V gene has CDR1 GTSNPN and CDR2 SVGIG (reference sequence). The ends lost 4 bases at V and 1 base at J; junction bases unmatched: 9.

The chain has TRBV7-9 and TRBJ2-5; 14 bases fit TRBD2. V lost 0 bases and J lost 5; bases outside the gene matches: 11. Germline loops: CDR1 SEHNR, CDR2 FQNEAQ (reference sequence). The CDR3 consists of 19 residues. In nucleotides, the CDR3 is TGTGCCAGCAGCTTAGCGAAGGGGACTAGCGGGAGAGGTTGGGAGACCCAGTACTTC. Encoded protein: CASSLAKGTSGRGWETQYF.